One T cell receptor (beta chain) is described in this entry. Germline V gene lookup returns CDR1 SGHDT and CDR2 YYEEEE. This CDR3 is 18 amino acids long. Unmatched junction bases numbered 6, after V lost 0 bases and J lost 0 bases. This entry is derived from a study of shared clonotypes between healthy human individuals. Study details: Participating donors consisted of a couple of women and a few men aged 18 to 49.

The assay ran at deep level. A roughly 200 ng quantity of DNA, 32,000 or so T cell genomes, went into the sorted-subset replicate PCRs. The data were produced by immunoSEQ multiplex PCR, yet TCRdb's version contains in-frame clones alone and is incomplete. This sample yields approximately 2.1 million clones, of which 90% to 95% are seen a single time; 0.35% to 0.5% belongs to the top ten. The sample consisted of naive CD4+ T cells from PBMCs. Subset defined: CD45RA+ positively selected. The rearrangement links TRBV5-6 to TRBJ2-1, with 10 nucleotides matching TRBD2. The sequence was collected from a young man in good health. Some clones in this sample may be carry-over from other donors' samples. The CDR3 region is CASSLGLAGVSSYNEQFF. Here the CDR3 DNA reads TGTGCCAGCAGCTTGGGGCTAGCGGGAGTGAGCTCCTACAATGAGCAGTTCTTC.